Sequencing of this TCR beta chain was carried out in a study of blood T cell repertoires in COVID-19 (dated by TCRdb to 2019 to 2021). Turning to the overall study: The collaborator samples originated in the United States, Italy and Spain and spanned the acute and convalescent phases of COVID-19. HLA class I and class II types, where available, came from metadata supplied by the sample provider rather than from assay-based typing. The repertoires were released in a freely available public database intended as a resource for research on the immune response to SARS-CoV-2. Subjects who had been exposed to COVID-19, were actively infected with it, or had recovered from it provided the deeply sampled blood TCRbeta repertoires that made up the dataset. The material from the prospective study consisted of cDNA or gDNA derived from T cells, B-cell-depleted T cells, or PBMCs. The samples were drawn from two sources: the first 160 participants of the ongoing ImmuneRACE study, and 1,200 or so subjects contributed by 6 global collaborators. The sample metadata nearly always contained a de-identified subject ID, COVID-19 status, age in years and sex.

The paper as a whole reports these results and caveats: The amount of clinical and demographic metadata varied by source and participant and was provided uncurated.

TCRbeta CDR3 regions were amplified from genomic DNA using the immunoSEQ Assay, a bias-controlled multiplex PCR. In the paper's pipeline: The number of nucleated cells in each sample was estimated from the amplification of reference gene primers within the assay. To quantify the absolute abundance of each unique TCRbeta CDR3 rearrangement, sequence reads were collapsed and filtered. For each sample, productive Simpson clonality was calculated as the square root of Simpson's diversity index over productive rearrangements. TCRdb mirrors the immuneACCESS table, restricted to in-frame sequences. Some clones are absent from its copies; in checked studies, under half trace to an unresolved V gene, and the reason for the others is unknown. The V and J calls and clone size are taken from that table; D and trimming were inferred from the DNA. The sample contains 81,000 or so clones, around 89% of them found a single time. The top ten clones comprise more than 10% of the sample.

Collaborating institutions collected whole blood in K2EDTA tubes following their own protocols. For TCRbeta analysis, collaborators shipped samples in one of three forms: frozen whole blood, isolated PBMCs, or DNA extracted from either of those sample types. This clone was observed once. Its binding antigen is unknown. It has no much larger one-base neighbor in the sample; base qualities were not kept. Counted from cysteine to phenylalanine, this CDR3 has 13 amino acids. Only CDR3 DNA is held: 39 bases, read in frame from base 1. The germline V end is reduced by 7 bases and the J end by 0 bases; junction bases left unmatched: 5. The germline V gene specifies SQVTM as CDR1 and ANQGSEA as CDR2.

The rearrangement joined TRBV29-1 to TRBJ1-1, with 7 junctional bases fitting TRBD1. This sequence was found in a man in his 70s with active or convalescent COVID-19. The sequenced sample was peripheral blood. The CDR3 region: CSAEGQLNTEAFF. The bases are TGCAGCGCCGAGGGACAGCTGAACACTGAAGCTTTCTTT.